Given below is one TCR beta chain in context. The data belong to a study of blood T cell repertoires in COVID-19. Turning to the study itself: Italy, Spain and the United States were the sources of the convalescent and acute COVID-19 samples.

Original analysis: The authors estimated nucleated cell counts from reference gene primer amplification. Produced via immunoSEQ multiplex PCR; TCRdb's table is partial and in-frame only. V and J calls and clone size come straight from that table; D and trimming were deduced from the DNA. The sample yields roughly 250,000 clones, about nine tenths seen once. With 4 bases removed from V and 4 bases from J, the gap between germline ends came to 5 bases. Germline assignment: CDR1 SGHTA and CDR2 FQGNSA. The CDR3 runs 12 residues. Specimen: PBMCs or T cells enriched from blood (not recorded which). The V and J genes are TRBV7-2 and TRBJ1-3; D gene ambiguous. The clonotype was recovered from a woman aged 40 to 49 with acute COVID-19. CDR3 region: CASSSYGNTIYF. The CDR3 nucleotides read TGTGCCAGCAGCTCCTACGGAAACACCATATATTTT.